Here is one T cell receptor beta chain with its context. Its antigen remains unknown. 13 Jbeta primers and 60 Vbeta primers were used for the PCR. Profiling relied on immunoSEQ multiplex PCR, and the TCRdb table lists in-frame clones only, not all of them. This table holds roughly 290,000 clones, around 90% found once. This sample stems from a study of cytomegalovirus exposure and HLA in healthy donors. General study results and limits: Researchers had no immune exposure information except CMV serostatus available.

Sequenced: PBMCs. This TCR derives from a woman between 18 and 29 years old in good health and CMV-seronegative.

CDR3 sequence (DNA): TGTGCCAGCAGCTTAGGAGGCCAGGGGTTTAACGAGCAGTACTTC. This translates into CASSLGGQGFNEQYF. This rearrangement joins TRBV7-9 to TRBJ2-5; TRBD1 might be the D (6 bases). The end of the DNA aligns better with TRBJ2-7, so the J call may be wrong. Looked up from germline, CDR1 is SEHNR and CDR2 is FQNEAQ (reference sequence). CDR3 length: 15 amino acids.